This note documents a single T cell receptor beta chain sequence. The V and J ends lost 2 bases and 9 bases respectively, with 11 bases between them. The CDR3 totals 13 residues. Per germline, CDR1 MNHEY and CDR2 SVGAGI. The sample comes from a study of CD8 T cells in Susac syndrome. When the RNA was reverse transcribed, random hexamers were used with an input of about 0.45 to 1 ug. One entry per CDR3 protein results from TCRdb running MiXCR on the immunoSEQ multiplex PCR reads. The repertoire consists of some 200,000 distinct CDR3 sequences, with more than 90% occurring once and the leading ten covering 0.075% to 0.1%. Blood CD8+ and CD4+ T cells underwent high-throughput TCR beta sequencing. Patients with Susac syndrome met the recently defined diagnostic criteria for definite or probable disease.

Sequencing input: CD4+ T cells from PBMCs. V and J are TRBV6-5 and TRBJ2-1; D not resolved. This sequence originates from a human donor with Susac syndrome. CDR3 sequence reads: CASSYTPSGEQFF. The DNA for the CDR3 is TGTGCCAGCAGTTACACCCCTTCGGGTGAGCAGTTCTTC.